The 21 T cell receptor beta chains listed next were all sequenced from one sample in a study of shared clonotypes between healthy human individuals. The assay was immunoSEQ multiplex PCR, and TCRdb's table has in-frame clones only and misses some. This table has around 1.6 million clones, nearly 99% appearing once. Sequencing was performed on naive CD4+ T cells sorted from blood. Noted subset: CD45RA+ positively selected. These receptors all stem from a man younger than 40 in good health.

This chain uses TRBV11-3 with TRBJ2-7; D may be TRBD1 or TRBD2 (5 bases each). The germline CDR1 and CDR2 sequences are SGHNT and YENEEA. V dropped 2 bases and J dropped 6 bases, with 20 bases sitting between them. The CDR3 covers 16 residues. In DNA, the CDR3 is TGTGCCAGCAGCTTAAGGGCGGCCTGGGGGAACTCCGAGCAGTACTTC. Translating gives CASSLRAAWGNSEQYF.

This rearrangement joins TRBV7-3 to TRBJ1-1; tentatively, D is TRBD1 (6 bases). CDR3 length: 14 amino acids. The V end was cut by 6 bases, the J end by 1 base, with 12 bases between. Germline V gene sequence: CDR1 SGHTA, CDR2 FQGTGA. CDR3 nucleotide sequence: TGTGCCAGCAGTTTCGGGACACCGAACACTGAAGCTTTCTTT. It encodes CASSFGTPNTEAFF.

The J gene is TRBJ2-7, the V gene TRBV10-3, with 8 nucleotides matching TRBD2. Germline V gene lookup returns CDR1 ENHRY and CDR2 SYGVKD. J gave up 0 bases and V 0 bases, and 4 bases lay outside the gene matches. The length of the CDR3 is 16 residues. The CDR3 loop reads CAISESRTSSSYEQYF. The CDR3 DNA follows: TGTGCCATCAGTGAGTCACGGACTAGCAGCTCCTACGAGCAGTACTTC.

The chain has TRBV10-2 and TRBJ2-7; D is unresolved. The ends were cut back, 7 bases at V and 3 bases at J, with 16 bases in the middle. Germline CDR1 WSHSY, CDR2 SAAADI. The CDR3 spans 14 residues. CDR3 sequence reads: CASTGLDGSYEQYF. In DNA form, the CDR3 reads TGCGCCAGCACCGGCCTGGACGGAAGCTACGAGCAGTACTTC.

This clone was observed a single time. This chain links TRBV7-8 with TRBJ2-7, with TRBD1 matching over 7 bases. The CDR3 extends over 15 amino acids. From germline, CDR1 is SGHVS and CDR2 FQNEAQ. The junction had 6 bases not matched to a gene; V was cut back by 4 bases and J by 0 bases. The CDR3 DNA follows: TGTGCCAGCAGCTGGGACAGAGCTAGCTCCTACGAGCAGTACTTC. It specifies CASSWDRASSYEQYF. The whole variable domain, remainder taken from reference TRBV7-8 and TRBJ2-7, is GAGVSQSPRYKVAKRGQDVALRCDPISGHVSLFWYQQALGQGPEFLTYFQNEAQLDKSGLPSDRFFAERPEGSVSTLKIQRTQQEDSAVYLCASSWDRASSYEQYFGPGTRLTVT.

About this clone itself: Distinct nucleotide sequences in the sample also encode this CDR3. The chain recombines TRBV19 with TRBJ1-5; a weak D match, TRBD1 (5 bases). V shed 3 bases and J shed 4 bases, with 10 bases lying between them. The CDR3 runs to 14 residues. Germline V gene data show CDR1 as LNHDA and CDR2 as SQIVND (reference sequence). CDR3 sequence: CASSIGGSNQPQHF. The DNA of the CDR3 is TGTGCCAGTAGTATTGGGGGATCAAATCAGCCCCAGCATTTT. Variable domain in full (rest from reference TRBV19 and TRBJ1-5): DGGITQSPKYLFRKEGQNVTLSCEQNLNHDAMYWYRQDPGQGLRLIYYSQIVNDFQKGDIAEGYSVSREKKESFPLTVTSAQKNPTAFYLCASSIGGSNQPQHFGDGTRLSIL.

A single count supports this clone. This chain uses TRBV9 with TRBJ2-5; D is possibly TRBD2 (5 bases). Trimming left V 2 bases short and J 13 bases short, with 24 bases between. CDR1 SGDLS and CDR2 YYNGEE come from the germline V gene. The CDR3 is 15 residues long. The CDR3 sequence: CASSVSGLKLSGWYF. In DNA, the CDR3 is TGTGCCAGCAGCGTCTCAGGCCTAAAACTGTCGGGATGGTACTTC.

This clone was observed once. The genes are TRBV27 and TRBJ2-1; the match to TRBD2 covers 13 bases. Germline V lookup: CDR1 MNHEY, CDR2 SMNVEV (reference sequence). The trim removed 10 bases at V and 9 bases at J, leaving 9 bases unmatched. CDR3 length equals 14 residues. The CDR3 nucleotides read TGTGCCACCAGGAGGACTAGCGGGAGAGGTGAGCAGTTCTTC. As protein: CATRRTSGRGEQFF.

This sequence joins TRBV5-4 and TRBJ2-7; the match to TRBD2 covers 7 bases. CDR3 length equals 15 residues. V dropped 1 base and J dropped 3; count of bases not matched to a gene: 7. The V gene's germline CDR1 is SGHNT and CDR2 YYREEE (reference sequence). The CDR3 region is CASSLLERGSYEQYF. The CDR3 nucleotides read TGTGCCAGCAGCTTGTTGGAGCGGGGAAGCTACGAGCAGTACTTC.

The J gene is TRBJ2-1, the V gene TRBV10-3; 8 bases fit TRBD2. Trimming removed 0 bases from V and 7 bases from J; junction bases left unmatched: 8. Germline V CDR1 and CDR2: ENHRY, SYGVKD. The CDR3 is 16 residues long. The CDR3 here is CAISESKREIGNEQFF. DNA for the CDR3: TGTGCCATCAGTGAGTCTAAGCGGGAGATCGGGAATGAGCAGTTCTTC.

V is TRBV7-5 and J is TRBJ2-1; the D call TRBD2 from the table was never checked on the DNA. TRBV7-5 is recorded as a pseudogene. The CDR3 totals 16 residues. CDR3 sequence reads: CPQVGLAEGSYNEQFF. The CDR3 DNA sequence: TGCCCACAGGTCGGGCTAGCGGAGGGCTCCTACAATGAGCAGTTCTTC.

This chain connects TRBV11-2 to TRBJ2-7; D is undetermined. This CDR3 is built from 14 residues. The ends were cut back, 3 bases at V and 6 bases at J, with 15 bases in the middle. Germline lookup yields CDR1 SGHAT and CDR2 FQNNGV. The chain's CDR3 is CASSFPTPPSEQYF. The CDR3 DNA sequence: TGTGCCAGCAGCTTCCCAACGCCTCCATCCGAGCAGTACTTC.

The J gene is TRBJ1-2, the V gene TRBV28; D call uncertain. The CDR3 is 13 residues long. Trimming took off 3 bases at V and 7 bases at J, with 12 bases between the two ends. CDR1 and CDR2 (germline): MDHEN, SYDVKM. The CDR3 here is CASSFRRSSGYTF. The CDR3 nucleotides are TGTGCCAGCAGTTTTCGCCGTTCATCTGGCTACACCTTC.

The chain links TRBV7-2 to TRBJ2-7, with 9 bases that match TRBD2. This CDR3 spans 16 amino acids. Losses at the gene ends were 4 bases for V and 3 bases for J; bases not matched to a gene: 10. CDR1 and CDR2 (germline): SGHTA, FQGNSA. The CDR3 coding sequence is TGTGCCAGCAGCTCCCCAACTAGCGGGCTATACTACGAGCAGTACTTC. The encoded protein is CASSSPTSGLYYEQYF.

The chain uses TRBV18 and TRBJ1-3, with D unresolved. Looked up from germline, CDR1 is KGHSH and CDR2 is LQKENI. Trimming stripped 3 bases from V and 0 bases from J, with 15 bases between. CDR3 length: 17 residues. The CDR3 spells CASSPVIATTSGNTIYF. Here the CDR3 DNA reads TGTGCCAGCTCACCGGTCATTGCAACGACCTCTGGAAACACCATATATTTT. The full variable domain, its missing parts supplied by reference TRBV18 and TRBJ1-3, is NAGVMQNPRHLVRRRGQEARLRCSPMKGHSHVYWYRQLPEEGLKFMVYLQKENIIDESGMPKERFSAEFPKEGPSILRIQQVVRGDSAAYFCASSPVIATTSGNTIYFGEGSWLTVV.

The chain carries TRBV29-1 and TRBJ2-1; D gene uncertain. CDR3 length: 10 residues. V was pared by 7 bases and J by 7 bases, with 8 bases between. Germline CDR1 is SQVTM and CDR2 is ANQGSEA. CDR3 region: CSGNVNEQFF. In DNA form, the CDR3 reads TGCAGCGGCAACGTTAATGAGCAGTTCTTC.

This chain uses TRBV19 with TRBJ2-7; TRBD2 aligns across 8 bases. V shed 3 bases, J shed 6 bases, and the junction held 10 bases outside the gene matches. The CDR3 runs to 15 residues. Germline V lookup: CDR1 LNHDA, CDR2 SQIVND (reference sequence). The chain's CDR3 is CASSISSGLATEQYF. The CDR3 DNA is TGTGCCAGTAGTATTTCATCAGGACTAGCAACCGAGCAGTACTTC.

The chain joins TRBV6-1 to TRBJ1-5; TRBD1 is a possible D gene (5 bases). Germline V CDR1 and CDR2: MNHNS, SASEGT. The CDR3 has 14 residues. The germline V and J ends were trimmed by 4 bases and 0 bases, with 7 bases remaining between them. CDR3: CASSGQSSNQPQHF. The CDR3 nucleotides are TGTGCCAGCAGTGGACAGAGTAGCAATCAGCCCCAGCATTTT.

The CDR3 region has the DNA TGTGCCAGCAGTGACTGGAGCGGGAGGGGTGGAGATACGCAGTATTTT. Its translation: CASSDWSGRGGDTQYF. This chain links TRBV6-4 with TRBJ2-3, with TRBD2 identical over 10 bases. The germline V gene encodes CDR1 MRHNA and CDR2 SNTAGT. The CDR3 length is 16 residues. Germline trimming cut 1 base from V and 5 bases from J; bases unmatched to any gene: 6.

This clone was picked up one time. The V and J genes are TRBV7-9 and TRBJ2-7; no definite D call. Trimming shortened V by 3 bases and J by 3 bases, and 6 bases separated the two germline ends. Germline V gives CDR1 SEHNR, CDR2 FQNEAQ (reference sequence). This CDR3 has 12 amino acids. The CDR3 loop reads CASSFSVYEQYF. CDR3 coding DNA: TGTGCCAGCAGCTTCTCAGTCTACGAGCAGTACTTC.

This sequence joins TRBV18 and TRBJ2-3, with TRBD2 as a possible D gene (6 bases). V was shortened by 0 bases and J by 5 bases, with 12 bases between the two germline ends. This CDR3 comprises 15 residues. Germline V lookup: CDR1 KGHSH, CDR2 LQKENI. CDR3 sequence: CASSPPVGGGDTQYF. CDR3 DNA sequence: TGTGCCAGCTCACCACCTGTGGGGGGAGGAGATACGCAGTATTTT. Combining the CDR3 with reference TRBV18 and TRBJ2-3 gives the whole variable domain NAGVMQNPRHLVRRRGQEARLRCSPMKGHSHVYWYRQLPEEGLKFMVYLQKENIIDESGMPKERFSAEFPKEGPSILRIQQVVRGDSAAYFCASSPPVGGGDTQYFGPGTRLTVL.